The 13 T cell receptor beta chains below were found in one sample sequenced in a study of cytomegalovirus exposure and HLA in healthy donors. PCR amplification relied on 60 Vbeta primers (plus 13 Jbeta primers). The protocol was immunoSEQ multiplex PCR, while the TCRdb copy is restricted to in-frame clones and leaves out a portion. This sample has 150,000 to 200,000 clones; about an eighth occur once, and the top ten carry 7.8%. The sample taken for sequencing was PBMCs. These receptors all come from a man aged 45-65 years in good health and CMV-seropositive.

The chain couples TRBV7-2 to TRBJ2-2; TRBD2 matches at 9 bases. The CDR3 spans 16 residues. Germline V gene sequence: CDR1 SGHTA, CDR2 FQGNSA. V lost 1 base and J lost 7; bases outside the gene matches: 7. CDR3 protein: CASSLDGGGAFGELFF. Written as DNA, the CDR3 is TGTGCCAGCAGCTTAGATGGCGGGGGGGCATTCGGGGAGCTGTTTTTT.

The chain combines TRBV19 with TRBJ1-1; TRBD1 matches 7 bases. J lost 3 bases, V lost 5 bases, and 6 bases had no gene match. The germline V gene has CDR1 LNHDA and CDR2 SQIVND (reference sequence). This CDR3 is 14 amino acids long. CDR3 sequence (DNA): TGTGCCAGTAGTTTCGACAGGGTTTACACTGAAGCTTTCTTT. It translates to CASSFDRVYTEAFF.

CDR3 DNA: TGTGCCAGCTCAACGAGGACAGGGTTAAACACCGGGGAGCTGTTTTTT. Residues: CASSTRTGLNTGELFF. This sequence joins TRBV18 and TRBJ2-2; 8 nucleotides agree with TRBD1. The CDR3 loop spans 16 amino acids. J lost 2 bases, V lost 5 bases, and 7 bases had no gene match. The germline V gene has CDR1 KGHSH and CDR2 LQKENI.

The rearrangement uses TRBV19 and TRBJ1-1; the D is unclear. Trimming removed 6 bases at V and 2 bases at J, with 16 bases between. Germline V CDR1 and CDR2: LNHDA, SQIVND (reference sequence). The CDR3 length is 15 residues. The CDR3 loop is CASSPSGRGNTEAFF. Written as DNA, the CDR3 is TGTGCCAGTAGCCCCTCAGGACGGGGAAACACTGAAGCTTTCTTT.

CDR3 sequence (DNA): TGTGCCAGTAGTATACTCGGGGGACCTAACTATGGCTACACCTTC. Protein sequence: CASSILGGPNYGYTF. J is TRBJ1-2 and V is TRBV19; D is possibly TRBD1 (5 bases). This CDR3 has 15 residues. V shed 2 bases and J shed 0 bases, with 10 bases lying between them. Germline V gene lookup returns CDR1 LNHDA and CDR2 SQIVND (reference sequence).

This clone was found a few times. The gene calls are TRBV30 and TRBJ2-7, with TRBD1 matching over 7 bases. The CDR3 runs 18 residues. V lost 0 bases to trimming and J lost 1 base; unmatched junction nucleotides: 15. Germline V lookup: CDR1 GTSNPN, CDR2 SVGIG (reference sequence). The CDR3: CAWSVRVKGQILSYEQYF. As DNA, the CDR3 is TGTGCCTGGAGTGTACGAGTTAAGGGACAGATTCTGTCCTACGAGCAGTACTTC. The variable domain in full, completed from reference TRBV30 and TRBJ2-7, reads SQTIHQWPATLVQPVGSPLSLECTVEGTSNPNLYWYRQAAGRGLQLLFYSVGIGQISSEVPQNLSASRPQDRQFILSSKKLLLSDSGFYLCAWSVRVKGQILSYEQYFGPGTRLTVT.

The CDR3 DNA is TGCGCCAGCAGCTTGGACGGGGTGCCAGATACGCAGTATTTT. Translating gives CASSLDGVPDTQYF. This rearrangement joins TRBV5-1 to TRBJ2-3, with a weak D call TRBD2 (5 bases). CDR3 length equals 14 residues. V lost 0 bases and J 4 bases, leaving 9 bases between the germline ends. Germline CDR1 and CDR2: SGHRS and YFSETQ.

This clone has only a few counts. The CDR3 bases are TGTGCCAGCAGCCTACTGTGGACTAATGAAAAACTGTTTTTT. This gives the protein CASSLLWTNEKLFF. V is TRBV7-8 and J is TRBJ1-4; D is undetermined. The ends were cut back, 5 bases at V and 2 bases at J, with 9 bases in the middle. The germline CDR1 and CDR2 sequences are SGHVS and FQNEAQ. CDR3 length: 14 amino acids.

This clone showed up just a few times. The chain carries TRBV28 and TRBJ2-6; possible D gene TRBD1, 5 bases. CDR1 and CDR2 (germline): MDHEN, SYDVKM. This CDR3 is built from 15 residues. V lost 6 bases, J lost 2 bases, and 11 bases lay in between. The CDR3 here is CASSPGLTGANVLTF. In DNA form, the CDR3 reads TGTGCCAGCAGCCCAGGGTTAACTGGGGCCAACGTCCTGACTTTC.

The chain couples TRBV25-1 to TRBJ2-4, with D perhaps matching TRBD1 (5 bases). Trimming pared 3 bases from V and 8 bases from J, leaving 14 bases between. This CDR3 has 14 residues. CDR1 MGHDK and CDR2 SYGVNS come from the germline V gene. The CDR3 region is CASSDLPEGDIQYF. CDR3 DNA sequence: TGTGCCAGCAGTGACCTCCCGGAAGGGGACATTCAGTACTTC.

This clone came up a few times. The sample has other DNA sequences that encode this CDR3 too. The gene calls are TRBV5-1 and TRBJ1-4, with TRBD1 matching 7 bases. Germline V gene lookup returns CDR1 SGHRS and CDR2 YFSETQ. There are 15 residues in the CDR3. The junction had 7 bases not matched to a gene; V was cut back by 3 bases and J by 5 bases. CDR3 in DNA: TGCGCCAGCAGCTGGGGTGCAGGGGGGAATGAAAAACTGTTTTTT. Its translation: CASSWGAGGNEKLFF.

The CDR3 reads CASSIRQGGEQYV. In nucleotides, the CDR3 is TGTGCCAGCAGCATCAGACAGGGGGGCGAGCAGTACGTC. The rearrangement links TRBV5-6 to TRBJ2-7; 9 bases match TRBD1. Looked up from germline, CDR1 is SGHDT and CDR2 is YYEEEE. V lost 4 bases and J lost 6; bases outside the gene matches: 5. The CDR3 loop spans 13 amino acids.

V is TRBV12-5 and J is TRBJ1-5; D is perhaps TRBD1 (5 bases). Trimming took 2 bases from V and 7 from J, leaving 12 bases between them. The CDR3 extends over 14 amino acids. CDR1 and CDR2 (germline): LGHNT, FRNRAP. The CDR3 reads CASGLLGGWQPQHF. CDR3 DNA sequence: TGTGCTAGTGGTTTGTTGGGGGGTTGGCAGCCCCAGCATTTT.